This T cell receptor beta chain was documented in a study of blood T cell repertoires in COVID-19. Clones were read by immunoSEQ multiplex PCR, and TCRdb kept only the in-frame ones, dropping some. The table records some 240,000 clones, under 90% of them present only once. CDR1 and CDR2 (germline): SGHKS, YYEKEE (reference sequence). Trimming stripped 4 bases from V and 7 bases from J, with 15 bases between. The CDR3 consists of 13 residues. The chain is built from TRBV5-5 and TRBJ2-7; weak D call: TRBD2 (6 bases). This TCR derives from a man aged 60 to 75 who had recovered from COVID-19. The sequencing input was peripheral blood. The CDR3 region has the DNA TGTGCCAGCAGCCGGGACTTGACTAGGGAGCAGTACTTC. Translating gives CASSRDLTREQYF.